Included here is one TCR beta chain sequence, with context. Its antigen is currently unknown. This sample is part of a study of OX40 agonist ivuxolimab in advanced cancers. Whole-study context: The mean age was about 61 years, ranging from 23 to 79, with 65% to 85% of participants male. Under the entry rules, prior anti-PD-1, anti-PD-L1 or anti-CTLA-4 therapy was allowed, and about 38% had some.

Germline V CDR1 and CDR2: MNHEY, SVGAGI. The CDR3 covers 14 residues. V lost 6 bases and J lost 2; bases outside the gene matches: 6. Libraries were prepared by immunoSEQ multiplex PCR; TCRdb keeps only in-frame clonotypes and omits some of them. The sample lists approximately 70,000 clones; 85% were seen once. Notes on the study in general: The study found among the lowest clonal expansion in partial responders at 0.1-3.0 mg/kg. Expanded clones belonging to CD8+ T cells outnumbered, on average, those of CD4+.

The V gene is TRBV6-5, the J gene TRBJ2-7; 8 nucleotides match TRBD1. This sequence originates from an adult with an advanced solid tumor such as melanoma, head and neck, liver or kidney cancer. The starting material was CD4+ or CD8+ T cells sorted from blood, obtained in a trial of the OX40 agonist ivuxolimab. Written as DNA, the CDR3 is TGTGCCAGCAGCCGGACAGGGACAGCCTACGAGCAGTACTTC. As protein: CASSRTGTAYEQYF.